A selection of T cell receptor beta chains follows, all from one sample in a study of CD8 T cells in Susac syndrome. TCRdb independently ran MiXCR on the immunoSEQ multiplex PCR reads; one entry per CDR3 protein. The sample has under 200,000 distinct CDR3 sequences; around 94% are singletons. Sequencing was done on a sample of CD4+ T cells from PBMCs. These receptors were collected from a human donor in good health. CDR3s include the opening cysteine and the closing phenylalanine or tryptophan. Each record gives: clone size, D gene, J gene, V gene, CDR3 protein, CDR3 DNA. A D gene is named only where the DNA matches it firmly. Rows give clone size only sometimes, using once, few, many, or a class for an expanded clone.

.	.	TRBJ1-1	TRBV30	CAWRHRAWVANTEAFF	TGTGCCTGGAGGCACAGGGCGTGGGTAGCGAACACTGAAGCTTTCTTT
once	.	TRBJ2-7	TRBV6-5	CASSSLEATEQYF	TGTGCCAGCAGTTCTCTTGAGGCCACCGAGCAGTACTTC
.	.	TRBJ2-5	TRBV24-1	CATNPGDRDQETQYF	TGTGCCACCAATCCGGGAGACAGGGACCAAGAGACCCAGTACTTC
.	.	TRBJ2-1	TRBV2	CASSDREQFF	TGTGCCAGCAGTGACAGGGAGCAGTTCTTC
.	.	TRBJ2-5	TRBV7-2	CASSLEYWETQYF	TGTGCCAGCAGCTTAGAGTATTGGGAGACCCAGTACTTC
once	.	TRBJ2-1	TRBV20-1	CSARDRGYHQFF	TGCAGTGCTAGAGATCGGGGCTATCACCAGTTCTTC
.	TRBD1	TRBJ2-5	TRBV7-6	CASSLGDRKETQYF	TGTGCCAGCAGCTTAGGGGACAGAAAAGAGACCCAGTACTTC
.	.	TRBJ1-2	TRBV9	CASSVDPGGYTF	TGTGCCAGCAGCGTAGACCCAGGGGGCTACACCTTC
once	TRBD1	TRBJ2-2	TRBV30	CAWTEQGPTGELFF	TGTGCCTGGACGGAACAGGGGCCCACCGGGGAGCTGTTTTTT
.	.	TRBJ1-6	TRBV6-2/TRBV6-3	CASSPGQISPLHF	TGTGCCAGCAGCCCGGGACAAATTTCACCCCTCCACTTT
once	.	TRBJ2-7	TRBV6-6	CASSATDYEQYF	TGTGCCAGCAGCGCCACAGACTACGAGCAGTACTTC
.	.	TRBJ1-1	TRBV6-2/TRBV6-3	CASSYGAGNTEAFF	TGTGCCAGCAGTTACGGGGCAGGAAACACTGAAGCTTTCTTT
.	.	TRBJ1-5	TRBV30	CAWSFTGRNQPQHF	TGTGCCTGGAGTTTTACCGGGAGGAATCAGCCCCAGCATTTT
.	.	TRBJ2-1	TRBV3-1	CASRKAAGRTYNEQFF	TGTGCCAGCAGAAAGGCGGCGGGACGGACCTACAATGAGCAGTTCTTC
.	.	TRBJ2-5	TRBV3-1	CASSQRTIQETQYF	TGTGCCAGCAGCCAGCGTACTATTCAAGAGACCCAGTACTTC
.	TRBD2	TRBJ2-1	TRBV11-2	CASSPRTSEGYNEQFF	TGTGCCAGCAGCCCTAGGACTAGCGAGGGCTACAATGAGCAGTTCTTC
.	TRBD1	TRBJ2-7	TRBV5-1	CASSSTGGPDEQYF	TGCGCCAGCAGCTCTACAGGGGGCCCGGACGAGCAGTACTTC
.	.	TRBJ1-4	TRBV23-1	CASSQSAPGVYEKLFF	TGCGCCAGCAGTCAATCGGCTCCAGGTGTCTATGAAAAACTGTTTTTT
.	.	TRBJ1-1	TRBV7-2	CASSLGVREMNTEAFF	TGTGCCAGCAGCTTAGGGGTGAGAGAAATGAACACTGAAGCTTTCTTT
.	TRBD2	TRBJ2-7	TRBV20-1	CSARFPTSGSYEQYF	TGCAGTGCTAGATTCCCGACTAGCGGTTCCTACGAGCAGTACTTC
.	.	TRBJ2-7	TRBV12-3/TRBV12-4	CASSASNIGREQYF	TGTGCCAGCAGTGCGTCAAATATTGGCCGCGAGCAGTACTTC
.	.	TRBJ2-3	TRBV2	CASRIGSGTDTQYF	TGTGCCAGCCGAATTGGTTCCGGCACAGATACGCAGTATTTT
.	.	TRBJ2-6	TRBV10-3	CAISAKVLSGANVLTF	TGTGCCATCAGTGCAAAGGTTCTCTCTGGGGCCAACGTCCTGACTTTC
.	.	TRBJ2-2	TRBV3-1	CASSQGEGNTGELFF	TGTGCCAGCAGCCAAGGAGAAGGGAACACCGGGGAGCTGTTTTTT
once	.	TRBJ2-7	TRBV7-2	CASSLFRGTYEQYF	TGTGCCAGCAGCTTATTTCGAGGGACCTACGAGCAGTACTTC
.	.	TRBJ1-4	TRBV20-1	CSARAGREKLFF	TGCAGTGCTAGAGCTGGGAGGGAAAAACTGTTTTTT
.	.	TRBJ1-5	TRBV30	CAWSKSTHNQPQHF	TGTGCCTGGAGTAAGTCGACTCATAATCAGCCCCAGCATTTT
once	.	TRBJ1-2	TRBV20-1	CSARVAKTYGYTF	TGCAGTGCTAGAGTGGCAAAGACCTATGGCTACACCTTC
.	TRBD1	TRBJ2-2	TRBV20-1	CSARDLGQGTGELFF	TGCAGTGCTAGAGATCTGGGACAGGGGACCGGGGAGCTGTTTTTT
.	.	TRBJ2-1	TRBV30	CAWSRLANEQFF	TGTGCCTGGAGTCGGCTTGCGAATGAGCAGTTCTTC
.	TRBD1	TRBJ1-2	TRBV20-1	CSARETGVPNVNYGYTF	TGCAGTGCTAGGGAAACAGGGGTTCCTAACGTTAACTATGGCTACACCTTC
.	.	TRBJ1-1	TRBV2	CASTPQGGTEAFF	TGTGCCAGCACCCCACAGGGTGGGACTGAAGCTTTCTTT
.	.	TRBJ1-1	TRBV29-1	CSVAYGQNTEAFF	TGCAGCGTTGCTTACGGGCAGAACACTGAAGCTTTCTTT
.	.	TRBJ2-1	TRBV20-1	CSARDRAGPSRGLYNEQFF	TGCAGTGCTAGAGATCGGGCGGGGCCGTCGCGGGGTCTTTACAATGAGCAGTTCTTC
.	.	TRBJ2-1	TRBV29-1	CSVERQRPYNEQFF	TGCAGCGTTGAAAGACAGAGACCCTACAATGAGCAGTTCTTC
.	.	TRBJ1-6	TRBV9	CASSVDSVHNSPLHF	TGTGCCAGCAGCGTAGACAGCGTTCATAATTCACCCCTCCACTTT
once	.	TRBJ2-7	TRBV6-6	CASSWTPISYEQYF	TGTGCCAGCAGTTGGACACCTATCTCCTACGAGCAGTACTTC
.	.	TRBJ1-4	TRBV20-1	CSAFPPHAEKLFF	TGCAGTGCTTTCCCGCCTCATGCTGAAAAACTGTTTTTT
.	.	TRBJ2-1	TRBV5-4	CASSLEQLISNEQFF	TGTGCCAGCAGCTTGGAACAGCTCATCTCCAATGAGCAGTTCTTC
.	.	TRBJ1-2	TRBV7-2	CASSSGAGGYTF	TGTGCCAGCAGCTCCGGCGCGGGGGGCTACACCTTC
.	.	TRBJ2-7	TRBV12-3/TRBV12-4	CASSTSTRYEQYF	TGTGCCAGCAGCACCTCCACCCGCTACGAGCAGTACTTC
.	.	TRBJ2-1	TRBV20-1	CSAKLVEQFF	TGCAGTGCTAAACTAGTAGAGCAGTTCTTC
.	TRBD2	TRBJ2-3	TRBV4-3	CASSPGGGPGDTQYF	TGCGCCAGCAGCCCGGGAGGGGGACCGGGGGATACGCAGTATTTT
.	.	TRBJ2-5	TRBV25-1	CASSHPVGRDGTQYF	TGTGCCAGCAGCCATCCTGTGGGTAGGGACGGGACCCAGTACTTC
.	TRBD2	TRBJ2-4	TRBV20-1	CSAREGGENIQYF	TGCAGTGCTAGGGAGGGAGGGGAAAACATTCAGTACTTC
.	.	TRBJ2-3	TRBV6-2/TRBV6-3	CASSYAGSDTQYF	TGTGCCAGCAGTTACGCAGGGTCAGATACGCAGTATTTT
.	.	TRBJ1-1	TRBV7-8	CASRTLEYTEAFF	TGTGCCAGCAGGACCTTAGAGTACACTGAAGCTTTCTTT
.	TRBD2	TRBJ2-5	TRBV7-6	CASSPQELAGGLETQYF	TGTGCCAGCAGCCCTCAGGAGCTAGCGGGGGGCTTAGAGACCCAGTACTTC
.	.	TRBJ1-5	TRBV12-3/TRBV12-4	CASSLGLSNQPQHF	TGTGCCAGCAGTTTGGGGCTTAGCAATCAGCCCCAGCATTTT
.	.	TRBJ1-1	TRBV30	CAWTPWGLANTEAFF	TGTGCCTGGACCCCCTGGGGGCTAGCGAACACTGAAGCTTTCTTT
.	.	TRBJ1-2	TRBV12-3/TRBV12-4	CASSLRGTAKFGGYTF	TGTGCCAGCAGTTTGCGAGGGACGGCCAAGTTTGGGGGCTACACCTTC